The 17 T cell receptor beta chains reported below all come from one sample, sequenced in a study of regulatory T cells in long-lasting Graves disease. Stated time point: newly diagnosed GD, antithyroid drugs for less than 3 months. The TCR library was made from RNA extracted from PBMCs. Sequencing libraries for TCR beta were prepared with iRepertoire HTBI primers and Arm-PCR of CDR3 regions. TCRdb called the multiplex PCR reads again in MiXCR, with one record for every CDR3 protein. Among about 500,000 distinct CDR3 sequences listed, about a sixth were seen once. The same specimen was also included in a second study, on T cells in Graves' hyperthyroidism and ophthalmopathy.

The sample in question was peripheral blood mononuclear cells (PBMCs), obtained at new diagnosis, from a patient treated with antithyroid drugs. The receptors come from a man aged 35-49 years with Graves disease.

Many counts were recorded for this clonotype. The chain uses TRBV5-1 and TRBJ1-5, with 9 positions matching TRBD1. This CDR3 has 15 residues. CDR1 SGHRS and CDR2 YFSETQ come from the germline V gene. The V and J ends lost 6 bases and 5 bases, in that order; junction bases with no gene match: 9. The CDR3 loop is CASTDRGSRYQPQHF. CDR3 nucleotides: TGCGCCAGCACGGACAGGGGAAGTAGGTATCAGCCCCAGCATTTT.

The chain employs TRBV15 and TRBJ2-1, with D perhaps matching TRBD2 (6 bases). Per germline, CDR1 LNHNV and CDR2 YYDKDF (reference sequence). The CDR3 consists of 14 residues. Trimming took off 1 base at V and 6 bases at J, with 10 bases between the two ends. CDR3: CATSRGRGGNEQFF. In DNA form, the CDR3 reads TGTGCCACCAGCAGAGGTCGGGGAGGCAATGAGCAGTTCTTC.

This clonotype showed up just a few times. The CDR3 region has the DNA TGCAGTGGGATTGGGCGGGAGGGCCCAGATACGCAGTATTTT. Translation: CSGIGREGPDTQYF. V is TRBV20-1 and J is TRBJ2-3, with 9 bases identical to TRBD2. Trimming at V came to 7 bases and at J to 4 bases, leaving 9 bases not matched to a gene. The length of the CDR3 is 14 residues. Germline assignment: CDR1 DFQATT and CDR2 SNEGSKA (reference sequence).

Here the CDR3 reads CASSIIGTGATGELFF. DNA for the CDR3: TGTGCCAGCTCAATTATCGGGACAGGGGCCACCGGGGAGCTGTTTTTT. The V call is TRBV18, the J call TRBJ2-2; 10 bases are shared with TRBD1. V shed 5 bases, J shed 4 bases, and the junction held 7 bases outside the gene matches. The CDR3 loop spans 16 amino acids. The germline gives CDR1 KGHSH, CDR2 LQKENI. The variable domain in full, with the rest retrieved from reference TRBV18 and TRBJ2-2, is NAGVMQNPRHLVRRRGQEARLRCSPMKGHSHVYWYRQLPEEGLKFMVYLQKENIIDESGMPKERFSAEFPKEGPSILRIQQVVRGDSAAYFCASSIIGTGATGELFFGEGSRLTVL.

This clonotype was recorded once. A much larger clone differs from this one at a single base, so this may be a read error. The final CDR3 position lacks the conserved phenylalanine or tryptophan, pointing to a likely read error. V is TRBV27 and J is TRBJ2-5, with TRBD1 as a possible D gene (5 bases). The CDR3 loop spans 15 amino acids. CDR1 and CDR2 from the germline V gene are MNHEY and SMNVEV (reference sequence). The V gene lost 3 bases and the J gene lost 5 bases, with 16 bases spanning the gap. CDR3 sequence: CASSFGAGVWETQYS. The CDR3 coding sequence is TGTGCCAGCAGTTTTGGGGCCGGAGTTTGGGAGACCCAGTACTCC.

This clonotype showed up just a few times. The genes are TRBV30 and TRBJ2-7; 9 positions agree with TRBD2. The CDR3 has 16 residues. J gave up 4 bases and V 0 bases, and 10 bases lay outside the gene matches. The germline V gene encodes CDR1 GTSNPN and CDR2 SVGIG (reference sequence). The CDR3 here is CAWSVPRGTSKYEQYF. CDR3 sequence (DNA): TGTGCCTGGAGTGTACCTAGAGGGACTAGCAAATACGAGCAGTACTTC.

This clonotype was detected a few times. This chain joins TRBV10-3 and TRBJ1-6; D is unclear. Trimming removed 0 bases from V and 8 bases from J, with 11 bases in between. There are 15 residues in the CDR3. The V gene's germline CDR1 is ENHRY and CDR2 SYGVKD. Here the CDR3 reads CAISESEGGHSPLHF. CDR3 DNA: TGTGCCATCAGTGAGTCCGAAGGAGGTCATTCACCCCTCCACTTT.

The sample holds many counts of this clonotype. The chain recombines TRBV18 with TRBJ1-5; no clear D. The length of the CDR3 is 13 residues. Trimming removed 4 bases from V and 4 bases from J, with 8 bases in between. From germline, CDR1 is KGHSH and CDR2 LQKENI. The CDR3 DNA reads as TGTGCCAGCTCACAGTCAGAAAATCAGCCCCAGCATTTT. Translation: CASSQSENQPQHF.

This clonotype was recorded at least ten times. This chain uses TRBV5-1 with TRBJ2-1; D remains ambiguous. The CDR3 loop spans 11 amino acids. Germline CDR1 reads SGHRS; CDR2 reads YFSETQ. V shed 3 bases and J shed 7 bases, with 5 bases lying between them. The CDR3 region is CASSYKNEQFF. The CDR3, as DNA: TGCGCCAGCAGCTATAAAAATGAGCAGTTCTTC.

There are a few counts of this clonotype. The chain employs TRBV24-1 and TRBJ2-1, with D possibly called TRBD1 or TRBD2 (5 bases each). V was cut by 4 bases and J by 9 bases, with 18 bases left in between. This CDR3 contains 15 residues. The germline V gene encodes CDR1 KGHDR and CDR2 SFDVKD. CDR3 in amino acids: CATSDPSGTKAEQFF. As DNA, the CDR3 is TGTGCCACCAGTGACCCCTCCGGGACCAAGGCTGAGCAGTTCTTC.

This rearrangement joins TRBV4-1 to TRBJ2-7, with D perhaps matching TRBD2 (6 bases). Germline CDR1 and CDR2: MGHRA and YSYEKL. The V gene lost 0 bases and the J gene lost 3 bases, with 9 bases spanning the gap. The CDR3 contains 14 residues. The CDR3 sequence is CASSQDGLNYEQYF. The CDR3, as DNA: TGCGCCAGCAGCCAAGACGGACTAAACTACGAGCAGTACTTC.

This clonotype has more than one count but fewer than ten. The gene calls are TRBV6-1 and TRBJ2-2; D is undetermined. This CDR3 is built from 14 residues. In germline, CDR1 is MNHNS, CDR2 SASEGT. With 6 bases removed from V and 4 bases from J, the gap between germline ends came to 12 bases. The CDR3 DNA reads TGTGCCAGCAGCGGGCTGAGACTCACCGGGGAGCTGTTTTTT. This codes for CASSGLRLTGELFF.

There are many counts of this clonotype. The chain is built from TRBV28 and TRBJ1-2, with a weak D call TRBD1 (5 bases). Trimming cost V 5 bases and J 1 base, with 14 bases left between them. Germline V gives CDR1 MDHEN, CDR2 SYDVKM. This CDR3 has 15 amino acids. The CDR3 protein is CASSPGLSYNYGYTF. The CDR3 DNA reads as TGTGCCAGCAGTCCGGGACTGAGCTATAACTATGGCTACACCTTC.

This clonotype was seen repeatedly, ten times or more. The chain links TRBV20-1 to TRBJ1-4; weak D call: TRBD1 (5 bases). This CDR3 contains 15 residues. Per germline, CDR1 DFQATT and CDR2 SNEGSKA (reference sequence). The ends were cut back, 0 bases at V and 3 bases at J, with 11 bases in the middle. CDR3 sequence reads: CSARDPWGPNEKLFF. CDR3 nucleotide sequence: TGCAGTGCTAGAGATCCCTGGGGCCCTAATGAAAAACTGTTTTTT.

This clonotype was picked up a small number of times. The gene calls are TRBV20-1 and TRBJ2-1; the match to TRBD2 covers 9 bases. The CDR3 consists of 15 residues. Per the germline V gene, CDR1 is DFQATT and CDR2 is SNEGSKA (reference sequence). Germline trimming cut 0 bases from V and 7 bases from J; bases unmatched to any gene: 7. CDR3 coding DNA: TGCAGTGCTAGAGATACTAGCGGGTCTTCGAATGAGCAGTTCTTC. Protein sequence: CSARDTSGSSNEQFF.

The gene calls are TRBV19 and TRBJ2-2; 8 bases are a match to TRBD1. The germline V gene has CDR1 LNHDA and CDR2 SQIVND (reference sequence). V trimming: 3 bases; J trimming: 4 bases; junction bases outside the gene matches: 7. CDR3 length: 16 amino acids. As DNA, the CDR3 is TGTGCCAGTAGTATCCCGACAGGGGCTGGCACCGGGGAGCTGTTTTTT. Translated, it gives CASSIPTGAGTGELFF. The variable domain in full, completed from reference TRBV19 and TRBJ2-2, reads DGGITQSPKYLFRKEGQNVTLSCEQNLNHDAMYWYRQDPGQGLRLIYYSQIVNDFQKGDIAEGYSVSREKKESFPLTVTSAQKNPTAFYLCASSIPTGAGTGELFFGEGSRLTVL.

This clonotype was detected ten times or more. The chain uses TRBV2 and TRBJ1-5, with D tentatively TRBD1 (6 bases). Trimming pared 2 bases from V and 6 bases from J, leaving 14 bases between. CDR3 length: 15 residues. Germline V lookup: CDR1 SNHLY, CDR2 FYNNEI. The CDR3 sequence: CASSEMEGGGQPQHF. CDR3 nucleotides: TGTGCCAGCAGTGAAATGGAAGGGGGAGGTCAGCCCCAGCATTTT. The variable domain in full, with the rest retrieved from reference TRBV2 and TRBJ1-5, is EPEVTQTPSHQVTQMGQEVILRCVPISNHLYFYWYRQILGQKVEFLVSFYNNEISEKSEIFDDQFSVERPDGSNFTLKIRSTKLEDSAMYFCASSEMEGGGQPQHFGDGTRLSIL.